Detailed here is one T cell receptor (beta chain). The data were obtained in a study of blood T cell repertoires in COVID-19. TCRdb's table, derived via immunoSEQ multiplex PCR, lists solely in-frame clones and lacks some. This sample has about 59,000 clones, with roughly 85% found just once. J gave up 2 bases and V 6 bases, and 4 bases lay outside the gene matches. The germline V gene has CDR1 SNHLY and CDR2 FYNNEI. This CDR3 contains 13 residues. J is TRBJ2-7 and V is TRBV2; 7 positions agree with TRBD1. Source material: peripheral blood. The receptor was derived from a man in his 60s with acute or convalescent COVID-19. In DNA form, the CDR3 reads TGTGCCAGCAGGACAGGGAGCACCTACGAGCAGTACTTC. Encoded protein: CASRTGSTYEQYF.